The rows below give T cell receptor beta chains drawn from one sample of a study of T cells in localized non-small cell lung cancer. The assay was immunoSEQ multiplex PCR, and TCRdb's table has in-frame clones only and misses some. Counted here are about 40,000 clones, roughly 86% occurring once; the ten biggest clones make up 5.5% to 6.5%. The sequenced sample was peripheral blood, obtained before any cancer treatment. The receptors here all came from a man aged 40 to 70 with stage I lung adenocarcinoma. The CDR3 runs from the conserved cysteine through the conserved F or W. The D gene is left open where the match is weak. Rows give clone size only sometimes, using once, few, many, or a class for an expanded clone.

d_call | j_call | clone_size | v_call | cdr3_aa | cdr3_nt
TRBD2 | TRBJ2-7 | - | TRBV7-8 | CASSLVSAGGAYEQYF | TGTGCCAGCAGCTTAGTCTCCGCGGGGGGTGCCTACGAGCAGTACTTC
- | TRBJ1-1 | once | TRBV28 | CASSFFREITEAFF | TGTGCCAGCAGTTTCTTCAGGGAGATCACTGAAGCTTTCTTT
- | TRBJ1-2 | - | TRBV11-2 | CASSLEPTPYGYTF | TGTGCCAGCAGCTTAGAGCCGACTCCCTATGGCTACACCTTC
- | TRBJ2-2 | - | TRBV5-5 | CASSLNQGLDGELFF | TGTGCCAGCAGCTTGAATCAGGGACTCGACGGGGAGCTGTTTTTT
- | TRBJ2-1 | - | TRBV5-1 | CASSFDTGYNEQFF | TGCGCCAGCAGTTTTGATACAGGCTACAATGAGCAGTTCTTC
- | TRBJ2-5 | - | TRBV5-4 | CASNQGGAGQETQYF | TGTGCCAGCAACCAAGGGGGCGCGGGGCAAGAGACCCAGTACTTC
- | TRBJ2-1 | - | TRBV4-2 | CASSQGADDLDEQFF | TGTGCCAGCAGCCAAGGAGCGGACGATTTGGATGAGCAGTTCTTC
- | TRBJ1-1 | - | TRBV20-1 | CSGQMNTEAFF | TGCAGCGGACAGATGAACACTGAAGCTTTCTTT
- | TRBJ2-4 | few | TRBV6-6 | CASSYSEGGAKNIQYF | TGTGCCAGCAGTTACTCGGAAGGGGGAGCCAAAAACATTCAGTACTTC
- | TRBJ2-1 | - | TRBV7-3 | CASSFNYNEQFF | TGTGCCAGCAGCTTTAACTACAATGAGCAGTTCTTC
TRBD1 | TRBJ1-1 | - | TRBV28 | CASSLTGGDTEAFF | TGTGCCAGCAGTTTGACAGGGGGGGACACTGAAGCTTTCTTT
- | TRBJ2-3 | - | TRBV7-3 | CASSGFGGPDTQYF | TGTGCCAGCAGCGGATTCGGGGGACCAGATACGCAGTATTTT
TRBD1 | TRBJ1-2 | - | TRBV28 | CASSPWGQFYFGYTF | TGTGCCAGCAGTCCATGGGGACAGTTCTACTTCGGCTACACCTTC
- | TRBJ2-5 | - | TRBV5-1 | CASKEMSSQETQYF | TGCGCCAGCAAAGAAATGAGCAGCCAAGAGACCCAGTACTTC
TRBD1 | TRBJ1-2 | few | TRBV4-1 | CASSQYSGTGDGYTF | TGCGCCAGCAGCCAATACTCCGGGACAGGAGATGGCTACACCTTC
TRBD1 | TRBJ2-1 | once | TRBV9 | CASSARDRHSYNEQFF | TGTGCCAGCAGCGCAAGGGACAGACACTCCTACAATGAGCAGTTCTTC
- | TRBJ2-7 | - | TRBV6-6 | CASSAAIEQYF | TGTGCCAGCAGCGCGGCGATTGAGCAGTACTTC
- | TRBJ2-7 | - | TRBV6-5 | CASSSWTVTYEQYF | TGTGCCAGCAGCTCATGGACAGTCACCTACGAGCAGTACTTC
TRBD2 | TRBJ2-2 | - | TRBV27 | CASSSLGLGYRNTGELFF | TGTGCCAGCAGTTCTTTGGGACTAGGGTATCGGAACACCGGGGAGCTGTTTTTT
- | TRBJ1-2 | - | TRBV6-6 | CASSYNREYGYTF | TGTGCCAGCAGTTACAACAGGGAGTATGGCTACACCTTC
TRBD2 | TRBJ2-2 | - | TRBV6-1 | CALRGGRADGELFF | TGTGCCCTAAGGGGCGGGAGGGCAGACGGGGAGCTGTTTTTT
- | TRBJ2-1 | - | TRBV9 | CASSASRDYNEQFF | TGTGCCAGCAGCGCTTCCCGGGACTACAATGAGCAGTTCTTC
TRBD1 | TRBJ2-1 | - | TRBV19 | CASSIGRQGLYNEQFF | TGTGCCAGTAGTATAGGTCGACAGGGATTATACAATGAGCAGTTCTTC
TRBD1 | TRBJ1-5 | - | TRBV7-8 | CASSLGGGQGNQPQHF | TGTGCCAGCAGCTTAGGGGGGGGACAGGGCAATCAGCCCCAGCATTTT
- | TRBJ1-5 | - | TRBV2 | CASSETRVDQPQHF | TGTGCCAGCAGTGAAACCAGGGTGGACCAGCCCCAGCATTTT
TRBD1 | TRBJ2-2 | - | TRBV5-4 | CASSTYDRDTGELFF | TGTGCCAGCAGCACATATGACAGGGACACCGGGGAGCTGTTTTTT
TRBD1 | TRBJ1-2 | - | TRBV30 | CAWSTGGLGYTF | TGTGCCTGGAGTACAGGGGGCCTTGGCTACACCTTC
TRBD2 | TRBJ2-1 | - | TRBV7-9 | CASSIYSGTEQFF | TGTGCCAGCAGCATTTATAGCGGGACTGAGCAGTTCTTC
- | TRBJ1-1 | - | TRBV7-9 | CASSLSEGTEAFF | TGTGCCAGCAGCTTATCGGAGGGCACTGAAGCTTTCTTT
- | TRBJ2-3 | - | TRBV7-3 | CASSLGQAYTQYF | TGTGCCAGCAGCTTAGGCCAGGCGTATACGCAGTATTTT
TRBD2 | TRBJ2-1 | - | TRBV5-6 | CASSSGSLAGASEQFF | TGTGCCAGCAGCTCGGGGAGCCTAGCGGGAGCTAGTGAGCAGTTCTTC
- | TRBJ2-2 | - | TRBV9 | CASSVGASITGELFF | TGTGCCAGCAGCGTTGGGGCTAGCATTACGGGGGAGCTGTTTTTT
- | TRBJ2-1 | - | TRBV28 | CASSPPGSGHNEQFF | TGTGCCAGCAGTCCCCCGGGTTCCGGCCACAATGAGCAGTTCTTC
- | TRBJ1-2 | few | TRBV29-1 | CSVEEGINGYTF | TGCAGCGTTGAAGAGGGGATCAATGGCTACACCTTC
- | TRBJ2-3 | - | TRBV18 | CASSPNGGDTQYF | TGTGCCAGCTCACCAAACGGGGGAGATACGCAGTATTTT
TRBD1 | TRBJ2-2 | once | TRBV19 | CASRNRGLTGELFF | TGTGCCAGTCGCAACAGGGGGCTCACCGGGGAGCTGTTTTTT
- | TRBJ2-1 | - | TRBV28 | CASSLWGGEQFF | TGTGCCAGCAGTTTATGGGGGGGAGAGCAGTTCTTC
- | TRBJ2-7 | few | TRBV5-1 | CASSLEGTYEQYF | TGCGCCAGCAGCTTGGAGGGTACCTACGAGCAGTACTTC
- | TRBJ2-2 | - | TRBV11-2 | CASSQRAQLNTGELFF | TGTGCCAGCAGCCAGAGGGCCCAACTGAACACCGGGGAGCTGTTTTTT
TRBD2 | TRBJ2-3 | - | TRBV29-1 | CSSHGGEFSSTQYF | TGCAGCTCTCATGGGGGGGAATTTAGTTCTACGCAGTATTTT
TRBD2 | TRBJ2-3 | once | TRBV27 | CASSGTSGRTVPDTQYF | TGTGCCAGCAGTGGGACTAGCGGGAGAACTGTCCCAGATACGCAGTATTTT
- | TRBJ2-3 | few | TRBV5-1 | CASSSGLKVTDTQYF | TGCGCCAGCAGCTCTGGACTTAAGGTAACAGATACGCAGTATTTT
- | TRBJ2-1 | - | TRBV5-1 | CASSPSGTVSYNEQFF | TGCGCCAGCAGCCCCTCCGGGACTGTCTCTTACAATGAGCAGTTCTTC
- | TRBJ1-1 | - | TRBV25-1 | CASSLPGSMNTEAFF | TGTGCCAGCAGCCTCCCTGGATCTATGAACACTGAAGCTTTCTTT
- | TRBJ1-2 | - | TRBV28 | CASSLSQKYGYTF | TGTGCCAGCAGTTTGAGTCAGAAGTATGGCTACACCTTC
- | TRBJ2-5 | - | TRBV2 | CASWVGGRKRQETQYF | TGTGCCAGCTGGGTGGGAGGCCGGAAGCGGCAAGAGACCCAGTACTTC
- | TRBJ1-1 | few | TRBV7-3 | CASSPSGHTEAFF | TGTGCCAGCAGCCCCTCAGGACACACTGAAGCTTTCTTT